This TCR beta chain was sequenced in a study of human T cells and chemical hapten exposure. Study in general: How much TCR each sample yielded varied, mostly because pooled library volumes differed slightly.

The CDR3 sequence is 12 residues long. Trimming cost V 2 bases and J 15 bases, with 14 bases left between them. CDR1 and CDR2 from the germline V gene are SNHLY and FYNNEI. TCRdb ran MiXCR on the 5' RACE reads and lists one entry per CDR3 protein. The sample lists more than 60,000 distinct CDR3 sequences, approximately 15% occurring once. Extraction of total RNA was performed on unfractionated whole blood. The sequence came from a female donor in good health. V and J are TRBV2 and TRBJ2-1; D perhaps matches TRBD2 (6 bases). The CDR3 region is CASSEWEETAFF. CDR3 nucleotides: TGTGCCAGCAGTGAATGGGAGGAGACGGCGTTCTTC.